What follows describes a single T cell receptor beta chain. The clone's antigen remains unknown. Base qualities are missing; no much larger clone stands one base away. Genomic DNA was extracted from sorted cells for sequencing of the TCRbeta CDR3 region. TCRbeta CDR3 regions were sequenced using the immunoSEQ Assay. Drawn from immuneACCESS, this table holds only the in-frame rearrangements with V and J called that TCRdb kept. Clones are partly lost; checked studies trace under half to an unresolved V gene and leave the rest unexplained. The sample contains around 60,000 clones, 89% of them found a single time. The ten most abundant clones make up 12% of the sample. The entry originates in a study of OX40 agonist ivuxolimab in advanced cancers. About the study as a whole: Ivuxolimab, which targeted the costimulatory receptor OX40 (CD134), was an agonistic, fully human IgG2 monoclonal antibody. Intravenous ivuxolimab was administered to patients every 2 weeks at six dose levels: 0.01, 0.1, 0.3, 1.5, 3 and 10 mg/kg. Of the roughly 51 dose-escalation patients, hepatocellular carcinoma was present in approximately 20, melanoma in about 15, renal cell carcinoma in 9 and head and neck cancer in 9. In the dose-escalation cohort, 75% to 90% of patients were male, and the mean age was around 65 years with a range of about 23 to 79. Patients were allowed to have had prior anti-PD-1, anti-PD-L1 or anti-CTLA-4 therapy, and 40% to 45% of the dose-escalation patients had previously received checkpoint inhibitors. Partial responses occurred in three dose-escalation patients: two with cutaneous melanoma and one with hepatocellular carcinoma. Peripheral TCRbeta sequencing was intended to test whether TCR sequence diversity was altered and clonal T-cell expansion was caused by ivuxolimab. The paper describes the monotherapy dose-escalation part (N ≈ 52 patients) of the phase I trial of ivuxolimab.

What the work shows at the level of the full study, not this receptor alone: On average, CD8+ T cells showed more expanded clones than CD4+ T cells after ivuxolimab. Low levels of normalized T-cell clonal expansion were also seen in some patients who did not respond. Partial responders in the 0.1-3.0 mg/kg groups had among the lowest normalized peripheral clonal expansion, especially among CD8+ T cells. The antigen specificity of the peripheral T cells that underwent clonal expansion was not determined. Clonal expansion of both CD4+ and CD8+ blood T cells was observed from baseline to week 6 at doses 0.1 to 3.0 mg/kg.

The trial excluded patients who had a history of autoimmune disease or were on systemic immunosuppression. In every dose cohort, peripheral blood was drawn for TCR sequencing at baseline, cycle 4 day 1, and cycle 7 day 1. Samples came from an open-label, multicenter, first-in-human phase I dose-escalation trial of ivuxolimab. Adults with locally advanced or metastatic melanoma, renal cell, hepatocellular, or head and neck squamous cell carcinoma were enrolled in the trial. Before TCR sequencing, CD4+ T cells and CD8+ T cells from peripheral blood were sorted into separate populations. The receptor comes from an adult with an advanced solid tumor such as melanoma, head and neck, liver or kidney cancer. Sequences were derived from CD4+ or CD8+ T cells sorted from blood, sampled in a trial of the OX40 agonist ivuxolimab.

CDR3 loop: CASSLGDRANTGELFF. The DNA sequence is as follows: TGCGCCAGCAGCTTAGGGGACAGGGCGAACACCGGGGAGCTGTTTTTT. Recombination linked TRBV4-1 to TRBJ2-2; 9 central nucleotides agree with TRBD1. Including the terminal cysteine and phenylalanine, the CDR3 comprises 16 residues. Only the CDR3 portion is preserved as DNA: 48 bases, with reading frame beginning at the first base. From the germline V gene, CDR1 is MGHRA and CDR2 is YSYEKL. Compared with germline, V lacks 5 bases and J lacks 0 bases; bases without a gene match: 4.